These 18 T cell receptor beta chains share one sample of origin, sequenced in a study of T cell changes during pregnancy in multiple sclerosis. Sequenced by immunoSEQ multiplex PCR; TCRdb stores in-frame clones only, minus some. The sample includes 30,000 to 40,000 clones, more than 70% of them seen just once. Here the sequenced sample was CD8+ T cells from peripheral blood mononuclear cells, taken in the third trimester of pregnancy. The receptors derive from a female donor with multiple sclerosis, enrolled in a pregnancy study.

This chain connects TRBV5-4 to TRBJ1-1; 8 bases match TRBD1. This CDR3 contains 14 residues. The V segment lost 1 base and the J segment 3 bases; nucleotides outside the gene matches: 2. Germline loops: CDR1 SGHNT, CDR2 YYREEE (reference sequence). The CDR3 is CASSLYRGDTEAFF. CDR3 nucleotides: TGTGCCAGCAGCTTGTACAGGGGGGACACTGAAGCTTTCTTT.

V gene TRBV7-2 combines with J gene TRBJ2-3, with 10 bases lining up with TRBD2. With V trimmed by 10 bases and J by 2 bases, 15 bases remained unmatched. The germline V gene has CDR1 SGHTA and CDR2 FQGNSA. The CDR3 runs 17 residues. CDR3: CATTPEGTSVDTDTQYF. The CDR3, as DNA: TGTGCCACCACTCCGGAGGGGACTAGCGTAGACACAGATACGCAGTATTTT.

The chain links TRBV7-9 to TRBJ2-1; 12 nucleotides align to TRBD2. The CDR3 is made up of 17 amino acids. Germline V gene data show CDR1 as SEHNR and CDR2 as FQNEAQ (reference sequence). The V gene end was trimmed by 6 bases and the J gene end by 4 bases; junction bases not matched to a gene: 10. Here the CDR3 DNA reads TGTGCCAGCAGTAGACTAGCGGGGGCCCACTCTTACAATGAGCAGTTCTTC. This codes for CASSRLAGAHSYNEQFF.

The J gene is TRBJ2-3, the V gene TRBV2, with 9 bases lining up with TRBD2. With V trimmed by 7 bases and J by 0 bases, 11 bases remained unmatched. Looked up from germline, CDR1 is SNHLY and CDR2 is FYNNEI. The CDR3 totals 17 residues. As DNA, the CDR3 is TGTGCCAGCACACTAGCGGGTGCCATGCCTAGCACAGATACGCAGTATTTT. Encoded protein: CASTLAGAMPSTDTQYF.

J is TRBJ2-7 and V is TRBV19, with D unclear. Germline CDR1 is LNHDA and CDR2 is SQIVND (reference sequence). V was pared by 5 bases and J by 3 bases, with 17 bases between. The CDR3 has 15 amino acids. This chain's CDR3 is CASSAHPGEFYEQYF. As DNA, the CDR3 is TGTGCCAGTAGTGCCCATCCCGGTGAATTCTACGAGCAGTACTTC.

V is TRBV28 and J is TRBJ2-7; D is perhaps TRBD1 (5 bases). Germline loops: CDR1 MDHEN, CDR2 SYDVKM. This CDR3 comprises 14 residues. V shed 6 bases and J shed 7 bases, with 19 bases lying between them. The CDR3 is CASSLRVLSREQYF. The CDR3 region has the DNA TGTGCCAGCAGCCTCAGGGTACTCTCAAGGGAGCAGTACTTC.

The CDR3 sequence: CASSLSNGGGETQYF. For the CDR3, the DNA is TGTGCCAGCAGTTTATCGAATGGCGGGGGGGAGACCCAGTACTTC. The J gene is TRBJ2-5, the V gene TRBV27, with TRBD2 identical over 8 bases. This CDR3 region has 15 residues. The V gene's germline CDR1 is MNHEY and CDR2 SMNVEV (reference sequence). Unmatched junction bases numbered 5, after V lost 0 bases and J lost 5 bases.

V usage is TRBV5-6 and J usage is TRBJ1-1; D is ambiguous. The CDR3 totals 14 residues. CDR1 is SGHDT, CDR2 YYEEEE, per germline. V lost 1 base and J lost 2, with 9 bases in between. CDR3 bases: TGTGCCAGCAGCTTGAACTACGGTAACACTGAAGCTTTCTTT. This codes for CASSLNYGNTEAFF.

The chain has TRBV2 and TRBJ2-3; 8 positions match TRBD2. Germline V gene data show CDR1 as SNHLY and CDR2 as FYNNEI. V lost 2 bases and J lost 2; bases outside the gene matches: 6. This CDR3 has 16 residues. The CDR3 region has the DNA TGTGCCAGCAGTGAATTTAGCGGGACTTTCACAGATACGCAGTATTTT. It codes for CASSEFSGTFTDTQYF.

This chain joins TRBV9 and TRBJ1-2; 12 positions agree with TRBD1. CDR1 is SGDLS, CDR2 YYNGEE, per germline. Losses at the gene ends were 0 bases for V and 8 bases for J; bases not matched to a gene: 2. This CDR3 comprises 14 residues. The CDR3 DNA is TGTGCCAGCAGCGTAGGGGACAGGGGGCCCGGCTACACCTTC. As protein: CASSVGDRGPGYTF.

The rearrangement uses TRBV5-1 and TRBJ2-7; 8 positions agree with TRBD1. The junction had 9 bases not matched to a gene; V was cut back by 2 bases and J by 5 bases. The CDR3 is 15 residues long. The germline CDR1 and CDR2 sequences are SGHRS and YFSETQ. CDR3 in amino acids: CASSFGQGVFDEQYF. CDR3 nucleotide sequence: TGCGCCAGCAGCTTTGGACAGGGTGTATTCGACGAGCAGTACTTC.

The V gene is TRBV29-1, the J gene TRBJ1-2; 10 nucleotides match TRBD1. Germline lookup yields CDR1 SQVTM and CDR2 ANQGSEA. Trimming took 1 base from V and 3 from J; bases not matched to a gene: 8. This CDR3 spans 16 amino acids. CDR3: CSVEVGTGDFYYGYTF. The CDR3 coding sequence is TGCAGCGTTGAAGTGGGGACAGGGGATTTCTACTATGGCTACACCTTC.

V gene TRBV7-8 combines with J gene TRBJ2-7; TRBD2 matches at 14 bases. J was trimmed by 0 bases and V by 4 bases; bases with no gene match: 8. This CDR3 spans 18 amino acids. The germline CDR1 and CDR2 sequences are SGHVS and FQNEAQ. The chain's CDR3 is CASSSGLAGAPSSYEQYF. The CDR3 DNA sequence: TGTGCCAGCAGCTCGGGACTAGCGGGGGCCCCAAGCTCCTACGAGCAGTACTTC.

V and J are TRBV5-4 and TRBJ2-3, with a possible D match to TRBD2 (7 bases). Trimming shortened V by 7 bases and J by 4 bases, and 16 bases separated the two germline ends. The CDR3 is made up of 14 amino acids. Germline assignment: CDR1 SGHNT and CDR2 YYREEE (reference sequence). Here the CDR3 reads CASRWGGPADTQYF. The CDR3 nucleotides read TGTGCCAGCCGGTGGGGGGGGCCTGCAGATACGCAGTATTTT.

On this clone: One junction end does not reproduce the germline sequence, and a read error may be involved. This chain uses TRBV7-9 with TRBJ2-1, with D maybe TRBD2 (6 bases). Germline CDR1 reads SEHNR; CDR2 reads FQNEAQ (reference sequence). The CDR3 is 16 amino acids. CDR3 bases: TGTGCCAGCAACTTACCGCGGGGTGAGTCCTACAATGAGCAGTTCTTC. It yields the protein CASNLPRGESYNEQFF.

CDR3 amino acids: CASSQGGGSLNYNEQFF. The DNA for the CDR3 is TGTGCCAGCAGCCAAGGAGGCGGGTCGCTAAACTACAATGAGCAGTTCTTC. This chain joins TRBV7-8 and TRBJ2-1; tentative D call: TRBD2 (5 bases). The length of the CDR3 is 17 residues. Germline V lookup: CDR1 SGHVS, CDR2 FQNEAQ. V was pared by 5 bases and J by 3 bases, with 20 bases between.

V usage is TRBV27 and J usage is TRBJ2-1; TRBD2 agrees at 10 bases. V trimming: 6 bases; J trimming: 10 bases; junction bases outside the gene matches: 12. CDR1 is MNHEY, CDR2 SMNVEV, per germline (reference sequence). This CDR3 spans 15 amino acids. DNA of the CDR3: TGTGCCAGCAGCTCGGAATTGGCTAGCGGGGGAGAGCAGTTCTTC. As protein: CASSSELASGGEQFF.

The gene calls are TRBV7-9 and TRBJ2-5; D unclear. Trimming pared 6 bases from V and 5 bases from J, leaving 19 bases between. Per germline, CDR1 SEHNR and CDR2 FQNEAQ (reference sequence). The CDR3 loop spans 15 amino acids. The CDR3 spells CASSPLMAIGETQYF. The DNA for the CDR3 is TGTGCCAGCAGTCCCTTGATGGCTATCGGGGAGACCCAGTACTTC.